Listed here are 31 T cell receptor beta chains from one sample, sequenced in a study of blood T cell repertoires in COVID-19. The assay was immunoSEQ multiplex PCR, and TCRdb's table has in-frame clones only and misses some. The data show tens of thousands of clones, about 80% seen once. Input material: peripheral blood. Source of these receptors: a man between 45 and 60 years old with active or convalescent COVID-19.

This clone was seen only once. V is TRBV19 and J is TRBJ2-3; D perhaps matches TRBD2 (7 bases). The CDR3 covers 15 residues. V gave up 1 base and J gave up 1 base, with 9 bases separating them. Looked up from germline, CDR1 is LNHDA and CDR2 is SQIVND (reference sequence). The DNA of the CDR3 is TGTGCCAGTAGTATAGGCGGGGGCGGCACAGATACGCAGTATTTT. Encoded protein: CASSIGGGGTDTQYF.

This clone was seen a few times. The chain employs TRBV10-3 and TRBJ1-1; 9 bases align to TRBD1. Germline trimming cut 2 bases from V and 10 bases from J; bases unmatched to any gene: 8. Germline V gives CDR1 ENHRY, CDR2 SYGVKD. CDR3 length equals 14 residues. CDR3 region: CAISEVGQGTGAFF. DNA for the CDR3: TGTGCCATCAGTGAGGTGGGACAGGGAACAGGAGCTTTCTTT.

The J gene is TRBJ2-3, the V gene TRBV6-5; 9 nucleotides agree with TRBD1. With 10 bases clipped from V and 5 bases from J, the junction kept 13 bases outside the gene matches. There are 15 residues in the CDR3. CDR1 is MNHEY, CDR2 SVGAGI, per germline. CDR3 nucleotide sequence: TGTGCCACCTCACCGGGACAGGGCCCGGGAGATACGCAGTATTTT. Translation: CATSPGQGPGDTQYF.

CDR3 nucleotide sequence: TGTGCCAGCAGCTTAACAGGGGACACTGAAGCTTTCTTT. The encoded protein is CASSLTGDTEAFF. The chain employs TRBV11-3 and TRBJ1-1; TRBD1 aligns across 7 bases. Germline V gives CDR1 SGHNT, CDR2 YENEEA. V dropped 2 bases and J dropped 3; count of bases not matched to a gene: 0. CDR3 length: 13 amino acids.

This clone was counted a single time. The chain is built from TRBV7-2 and TRBJ1-1; D is undetermined. With 2 bases removed from V and 5 bases from J, the gap between germline ends came to 12 bases. Germline V gives CDR1 SGHTA, CDR2 FQGNSA. CDR3 size: 14 residues. Written as DNA, the CDR3 is TGTGCCAGCAGCTTAAGGTTGACGGGAACTGAAGCTTTCTTT. Translated: CASSLRLTGTEAFF. The whole variable domain, remainder taken from reference TRBV7-2 and TRBJ1-1, is GAGVSQSPSNKVTEKGKDVELRCDPISGHTALYWYRQSLGQGLEFLIYFQGNSAPDKSGLPSDRFSAERTGGSVSTLTIQRTQQEDSAVYLCASSLRLTGTEAFFGQGTRLTVV.

In its sample, this clone was seen a few times. The chain joins TRBV29-1 to TRBJ2-2; a weak D match, TRBD1 (7 bases). The V gene's germline CDR1 is SQVTM and CDR2 ANQGSEA. V shed 6 bases and J shed 0 bases, with 11 bases lying between them. The CDR3 is made up of 14 amino acids. CDR3 in DNA: TGCAGCGTCAGGGGGGATTCGAACACCGGGGAGCTGTTTTTT. Translating gives CSVRGDSNTGELFF.

The chain has TRBV28 and TRBJ1-2, with TRBD1 matching 8 bases. The germline V gene has CDR1 MDHEN and CDR2 SYDVKM. V was clipped by 8 bases and J by 7 bases; unmatched bases: 6. This CDR3 has 12 amino acids. The CDR3 sequence: CASWGQASGYTF. The DNA for the CDR3 is TGTGCCAGCTGGGGACAGGCTAGTGGCTACACCTTC.

This sequence joins TRBV11-2 and TRBJ2-1; 9 bases align to TRBD2. This CDR3 comprises 15 residues. CDR1 and CDR2 from the germline V gene are SGHAT and FQNNGV. J lost 3 bases, V lost 3 bases, and 3 bases had no gene match. The CDR3: CASSLASGDYNEQFF. DNA of the CDR3: TGTGCCAGCAGCTTGGCTAGCGGGGACTACAATGAGCAGTTCTTC.

The chain carries TRBV19 and TRBJ2-5, with 15 bases that match TRBD2. After removal of 5 bases from V and 4 bases from J, the junction contained 8 bases not matched to a gene. This CDR3 has 17 amino acids. Germline assignment: CDR1 LNHDA and CDR2 SQIVND (reference sequence). The CDR3 DNA follows: TGTGCCAGTAGTCTCGGACTAGCGGGGGGGCTGGGAGAGACCCAGTACTTC. This sequence encodes CASSLGLAGGLGETQYF.

This chain connects TRBV2 to TRBJ2-7, with TRBD1 matching over 8 bases. This CDR3 is built from 12 residues. Germline CDR1 reads SNHLY; CDR2 reads FYNNEI. V shed 6 bases, J shed 5 bases, and the junction held 3 bases outside the gene matches. This chain's CDR3 is CASRTGDHEQYF. In DNA form, the CDR3 reads TGTGCCAGCAGGACAGGGGACCACGAGCAGTACTTC.

The V call is TRBV6-5, the J call TRBJ1-3; a possible D gene is TRBD1 (5 bases). V lost 7 bases to trimming and J lost 0 bases, with 13 bases between them. This CDR3 spans 15 amino acids. Per germline, CDR1 MNHEY and CDR2 SVGAGI. CDR3 nucleotide sequence: TGTGCCAGCAATCGGGACTTTAGCTCTGGAAACACCATATATTTT. This translates into CASNRDFSSGNTIYF.

This clone was detected once. The chain uses TRBV7-9 and TRBJ2-2; D is unclear. V was trimmed by 5 bases and J by 3 bases, leaving 10 bases between them. The CDR3 is 14 residues long. Per germline, CDR1 SEHNR and CDR2 FQNEAQ (reference sequence). CDR3 DNA sequence: TGTGCCAGCAGCCTACCAATTTACACCGGGGAGCTGTTTTTT. It codes for CASSLPIYTGELFF. Supplemented by reference TRBV7-9 and TRBJ2-2, the full variable domain reads DTGVSQNPRHKITKRGQNVTFRCDPISEHNRLYWYRQTLGQGPEFLTYFQNEAQLEKSRLLSDRFSAERPKGSFSTLEIQRTEQGDSAMYLCASSLPIYTGELFFGEGSRLTVL.

The genes are TRBV10-3 and TRBJ1-2; 8 bases line up with TRBD1. Germline V gene data show CDR1 as ENHRY and CDR2 as SYGVKD. This CDR3 contains 14 residues. J lost 0 bases, V lost 6 bases, and 3 bases had no gene match. CDR3 amino acids: CAISQTGANYGYTF. CDR3 DNA: TGTGCCATCAGCCAGACAGGGGCTAACTATGGCTACACCTTC.

V usage is TRBV13 and J usage is TRBJ2-1; 8 bases are shared with TRBD2. The germline V gene encodes CDR1 PRHDT and CDR2 FYEKMQ (reference sequence). This CDR3 comprises 17 residues. V trimming: 5 bases; J trimming: 0 bases; junction bases outside the gene matches: 9. In nucleotides, the CDR3 is TGTGCCAGCAGCCCGGGGGGGACGCTGAGCTCCTACAATGAGCAGTTCTTC. Encoded protein: CASSPGGTLSSYNEQFF.

V and J are TRBV3-1 (or the pseudogene TRBV3-2) and TRBJ2-1, with TRBD2 matching 7 bases. Germline V gene data show CDR1 as LGHDT and CDR2 as YNNKEL (reference sequence). This CDR3 is 16 amino acids long. Losses at the gene ends were 0 bases for V and 5 bases for J; bases not matched to a gene: 7. CDR3 bases: TGTGCCAGCAGCCAAGATCCAGCGGGGACCAACAATGAGCAGTTCTTC. Translation: CASSQDPAGTNNEQFF.

The chain combines TRBV7-2 with TRBJ1-2, with D unresolved. CDR3 length: 16 amino acids. Trimming took off 2 bases at V and 0 bases at J, with 13 bases between the two ends. CDR1 is SGHTA and CDR2 is FQGNSA in the germline V gene. The CDR3 here is CASSLSGPGANYGYTF. For the CDR3, the DNA is TGTGCCAGCAGCTTAAGCGGGCCAGGCGCTAACTATGGCTACACCTTC.

This chain connects TRBV12-5 to TRBJ2-3; tentative D call: TRBD2 (6 bases). Trimming shortened V by 6 bases and J by 4 bases, and 29 bases separated the two germline ends. Germline V gene data show CDR1 as LGHNT and CDR2 as FRNRAP. This CDR3 spans 19 amino acids. This chain's CDR3 is CASGQDWGDSPRGPDTQYF. The CDR3 nucleotides read TGTGCTAGTGGACAGGACTGGGGGGACTCACCGCGGGGTCCAGATACGCAGTATTTT. The full variable domain, in which reference TRBV12-5 and TRBJ2-3 provide the parts outside the CDR3, is DARVTQTPRHKVTEMGQEVTMRCQPILGHNTVFWYRQTMMQGLELLAYFRNRAPLDDSGMPKDRFSAEMPDATLATLKIQPSEPRDSAVYFCASGQDWGDSPRGPDTQYFGPGTRLTVL.

The chain is built from TRBV5-1 and TRBJ1-4; tentative D call: TRBD1 (6 bases). The CDR3 length is 16 residues. Trimming stripped 4 bases from V and 2 bases from J, with 15 bases between. CDR1 SGHRS and CDR2 YFSETQ come from the germline V gene. As DNA, the CDR3 is TGCGCCAGCAGCGGGGCGAGCGGGGGCACTAATGAAAAACTGTTTTTT. Amino acids: CASSGASGGTNEKLFF. Together with reference TRBV5-1 and TRBJ1-4, the CDR3 gives the full variable domain: KAGVTQTPRYLIKTRGQQVTLSCSPISGHRSVSWYQQTPGQGLQFLFEYFSETQRNKGNFPGRFSGRQFSNSRSEMNVSTLELGDSALYLCASSGASGGTNEKLFFGSGTQLSVL.

This rearrangement joins TRBV4-2 to TRBJ2-7; 13 positions match TRBD2. CDR3 length: 17 residues. Germline-derived CDR1 and CDR2 are LGHNA and YNFKEQ. The trim removed 2 bases at V and 0 bases at J, leaving 4 bases unmatched. The CDR3 nucleotides read TGTGCCAGCAGCCAATTGACTAGCGGGGGGATCTCCTACGAGCAGTACTTC. Translated, it gives CASSQLTSGGISYEQYF.

The rearrangement links TRBV5-5 to TRBJ2-7; 9 bases match TRBD2. V lost 4 bases and J lost 4; bases outside the gene matches: 6. CDR1 is SGHKS and CDR2 is YYEKEE in the germline V gene (reference sequence). This CDR3 has 14 residues. CDR3 nucleotide sequence: TGTGCCAGCAGCCGTAGCGGGGGAGAATACGAGCAGTACTTC. It translates to CASSRSGGEYEQYF.

This chain joins TRBV3-1 (or the pseudogene TRBV3-2) and TRBJ1-2, with D unresolved. Trimming left V 4 bases short and J 8 bases short, with 11 bases between. The CDR3 is 12 residues long. The V gene's germline CDR1 is LGHDT and CDR2 YNNKEL (reference sequence). This CDR3 is CASSPADGGYTF. CDR3 nucleotide sequence: TGTGCCAGCAGCCCGGCGGATGGCGGCTACACCTTC.

This chain connects TRBV19 to TRBJ1-2; tentatively, D is TRBD1 (5 bases). CDR3 length equals 13 residues. Germline V gene lookup returns CDR1 LNHDA and CDR2 SQIVND (reference sequence). V was clipped by 1 base and J by 6 bases, with 9 bases between them. Here the CDR3 DNA reads TGTGCCAGTAGTATAGGTGGAGGGGATGGCTACACCTTC. As protein: CASSIGGGDGYTF.

This clone was found a few times. The rearrangement links TRBV7-3 to TRBJ2-7, with 12 positions matching TRBD2. The CDR3 runs 14 residues. The germline V gene has CDR1 SGHTA and CDR2 FQGTGA. Trimming at V came to 3 bases and at J to 5 bases, leaving 2 bases not matched to a gene. In DNA form, the CDR3 reads TGTGCCAGCAGCTTCGGACTAGCGGGGAACGAGCAGTACTTC. Translating gives CASSFGLAGNEQYF.

The chain has TRBV19 and TRBJ1-4, with D unclear. V lost 7 bases and J lost 6, with 3 bases in between. The CDR3 consists of 10 residues. Germline V gene sequence: CDR1 LNHDA, CDR2 SQIVND (reference sequence). The CDR3 sequence: CASTYEKLFF. In DNA, the CDR3 is TGTGCCAGTACGTATGAAAAACTGTTTTTT. The complete variable domain, with remaining parts taken from reference TRBV19 and TRBJ1-4, reads DGGITQSPKYLFRKEGQNVTLSCEQNLNHDAMYWYRQDPGQGLRLIYYSQIVNDFQKGDIAEGYSVSREKKESFPLTVTSAQKNPTAFYLCASTYEKLFFGSGTQLSVL.

In this sample, this clone turned up once. This rearrangement joins TRBV2 to TRBJ2-7; D unclear. Trimming cost V 3 bases and J 2 bases, with 14 bases left between them. The CDR3 totals 15 residues. Germline V gives CDR1 SNHLY, CDR2 FYNNEI. DNA of the CDR3: TGTGCCAGCAGTGACTCAGGCCTCGGAACCTACGAGCAGTACTTC. Protein: CASSDSGLGTYEQYF.

The chain uses TRBV6-6 and TRBJ1-4; possible D gene TRBD1, 5 bases. The V end was cut by 4 bases, the J end by 5 bases, with 11 bases between. Germline values: CDR1 MNHNY, CDR2 SVGAGI (reference sequence). CDR3 size: 14 residues. The CDR3 nucleotides are TGTGCCAGCAGTTTTGGGGGGGGGAATGAAAAACTGTTTTTT. Residues: CASSFGGGNEKLFF.

This clone was seen a few times. The chain recombines TRBV6-4 with TRBJ1-1; possible D gene TRBD1, 5 bases. CDR3 length: 13 residues. V was pared by 6 bases and J by 3 bases, with 11 bases between. CDR1 is MRHNA, CDR2 SNTAGT, per germline. The CDR3 sequence: CASSRVEDTEAFF. In DNA form, the CDR3 reads TGTGCCAGCAGCAGGGTAGAGGACACTGAAGCTTTCTTT.

This clone came up a few times. V gene TRBV24-1 combines with J gene TRBJ2-5; possibly TRBD2 for D (7 bases). There are 16 residues in the CDR3. Deletions cut 5 bases from V and 5 bases from J, with 20 bases between. CDR1 and CDR2 (germline): KGHDR, SFDVKD. The CDR3 DNA reads as TGTGCCACCAGTGTCAAGGGGGGGCGGGCAGCCGAGACCCAGTACTTC. Protein sequence: CATSVKGGRAAETQYF.

The chain joins TRBV28 to TRBJ1-2; 8 bases align to TRBD1. The CDR3 spans 16 residues. V trimming: 5 bases; J trimming: 3 bases; junction bases outside the gene matches: 11. Germline lookup yields CDR1 MDHEN and CDR2 SYDVKM. The CDR3 DNA reads as TGTGCCAGCAGTAGGTGGGCAGGGGGCGAAGACTATGGCTACACCTTC. This codes for CASSRWAGGEDYGYTF.

The chain employs TRBV4-2 and TRBJ2-1, with 9 nucleotides matching TRBD2. The V gene end was trimmed by 2 bases and the J gene end by 9 bases; junction bases not matched to a gene: 5. Germline V gene lookup returns CDR1 LGHNA and CDR2 YNFKEQ. The CDR3 length is 14 residues. Here the CDR3 reads CASSQPAGGLEQFF. As DNA, the CDR3 is TGTGCCAGCAGCCAACCTGCGGGGGGGCTTGAGCAGTTCTTC.

The CDR3 DNA follows: TGTGCCAGCAGCCGCGGGGGGACCTCTGTACGGGAGACCCAGTACTTC. It translates to CASSRGGTSVRETQYF. The V gene is TRBV11-2, the J gene TRBJ2-5, with 8 bases aligning to TRBD2. The V and J ends lost 5 bases and 5 bases, in that order; junction bases with no gene match: 13. The CDR3 extends over 16 amino acids. Germline V gene sequence: CDR1 SGHAT, CDR2 FQNNGV.